The present T cell receptor beta chain was sequenced within a study of immune evolution from preneoplasia to lung adenocarcinoma (dated by TCRdb to the early 2020s). For context, the study as a whole: No AAH lesions showed HLA loss of heterozygosity, compared with 7% of AIS, 15% of MIA and around 30% of ADC lesions. The study profiled immune contexture across lung adenocarcinoma precursors and invasive adenocarcinoma using immune gene expression, TCR sequencing and multiplex immunofluorescence. Resected precursor lesions (AAH, AIS, MIA) and invasive adenocarcinomas were compared against paired morphologically normal lung tissue. Sample size was determined by specimen availability and not by a prior power calculation. The immune data were integrated with whole exome sequencing and methylation data from the same cohort of nodules. In total, the cohort included some 55 patients with pulmonary nodules, all of whom underwent surgical resection. A total of more than 40 patients contributed TCR sequencing data. According to the study, some 97 samples were used for TCR sequencing. Class I HLA alleles were inferred from exome data with POLYSOLVER, and allele-specific HLA loss was detected with LOHHLA.

This clone was observed a single time. The specificity of this receptor is unknown. Nothing much larger sits one base from this clone, and base qualities are not available. Patients underwent resection in Japan or China between the mid-2010s and the late 2010s. Two lung cancer pathologists independently reviewed H&E slides to confirm the histologic diagnosis of every case. For nucleic acid extraction, premalignant or tumor cells were enriched by macro-dissection following pathologic assessment. FFPE tissue was used for DNA isolation with the AllPrep DNA/RNA FFPE Kit. TCR beta CDR3 regions were sequenced from DNA using the immunoSEQ hsTCRbeta Kit. The authors processed their data as follows. The ImmunoSEQ Analyzer was used to analyse the TCR sequencing data. T cell clonality was defined as 1 minus Pielou's evenness, as computed on productive rearrangements. The inverse Simpson index, applied to productive templates, was used to measure T cell diversity. T cell density was defined as TCR beta template counts normalized to usable DNA, with usable DNA estimated by amplification and sequencing of housekeeping genes. TCR metrics were compared across histologic stages using two-sided Kruskal-Wallis tests. TCRdb took this table from immuneACCESS and kept in-frame rearrangements with V and J called. Such tables lack part of the clones; where checked against another copy, unresolved V genes explain under half of the gap, and the rest is unexplained. That table is the source of V, J and clone size, and D and trimming were worked out from the DNA. The sample includes just over 14,000 clones, with roughly 77% observed a single time. About 3% of the sample is taken by the ten largest.

The germline V gene sets CDR1 to MDHEN and CDR2 to SYDVKM. Including cysteine and phenylalanine, the CDR3 has 17 amino acids. Of all the DNA, just the CDR3 is kept, 51 bases in frame from base 1. The germline V and J ends show losses of 7 bases and 0 bases respectively, and no gene match explains 11 bases of the junction. Broader findings and caveats from the paper: Because every patient came from Japan and China, how well the results apply to Western populations was uncertain. Top T cell clone frequencies were highest in normal lung and appeared to decrease progressively from AAH through AIS, MIA and invasive adenocarcinoma. The highest T cell clonality was observed in KRAS-mutant nodules compared with EGFR-mutant or double wild-type lesions. The highest clonality was observed in normal lung, whereas higher T cell density and diversity but lower clonality appeared to be present in later-stage lesions. The findings rested on association rather than direct causation, and larger cohorts with long-term follow-up and longitudinal biopsies were considered necessary.

Sequences were obtained from FFPE minimally invasive lung adenocarcinoma tissue. The sample's cell subset or site label is to be understood as: micro-invasive lung adenocarcinoma (MIA). The rearranged segments are TRBV28 and TRBJ2-3; 9 middle bases align to TRBD2. This receptor was taken from a person aged 55-80 years with lung adenocarcinoma. This receptor carries the CDR3 CASTPAASGASTDTQYF. The DNA is TGTGCCAGCACCCCGGCCGCTAGCGGGGCTAGCACAGATACGCAGTATTTT. Outside the CDR3, residues come from the reference TRBV28 and TRBJ2-3 proteins, so the full variable domain is: DVKVTQSSRYLVKRTGEKVFLECVQDMDHENMFWYRQDPGLGLRLIYFSYDVKMKEKGDIPEGYSVSREKKERFSLILESASTNQTSMYLCASTPAASGASTDTQYFGPGTRLTVL.